This T cell receptor beta chain was captured by sequencing in a study of T cell responses to AZD1222 COVID-19 vaccine. Overall study: Whether given at about 4 or about 12 weeks, second doses were pooled.

Findings of the study overall: Only six individuals given AZD1222 were seropositive at baseline. Clonal diversity was possibly underestimated; the donors were predominantly white British and more often female. No day 14 peak samples; only post-peak repertoires were characterized.

On this clone: Its antigen is still unknown.

The CDR3 spans 16 residues. CDR1 is SGHRS, CDR2 YFSETQ, per germline. Trimming took 0 bases from V and 4 from J; bases not matched to a gene: 9. This table comes from immunoSEQ multiplex PCR, and its TCRdb copy is limited to in-frame clones, with some not included. The sample yields 95,000 to 100,000 clones, roughly nine tenths seen once. The J gene is TRBJ1-2, the V gene TRBV5-1; 7 nucleotides align to TRBD1. The material sequenced was peripheral blood, taken on day 0 of AZD1222 vaccination. This TCR came from an adult in good health. CDR3 DNA: TGCGCCAGCAGCTTGGGTGACAGGGAAGCGAGCTATGGCTACACCTTC. As protein: CASSLGDREASYGYTF.